This T cell receptor beta chain was observed in a study of blood T cell repertoires in COVID-19. Background on the study: Nucleic acid was either cDNA or gDNA, and it came from T cells, B-cell-depleted T cells, or PBMCs.

V lost 0 bases to trimming and J lost 0 bases; unmatched junction nucleotides: 2. This CDR3 region has 16 residues. CDR1 SGHRS and CDR2 YFSETQ come from the germline V gene. In terms of age and location, participants ranged from roughly 18 to 90 years and lived in approximately 26 US areas. Cohorts were based on clinical histories the participants reported. Study processing details: Reference gene primers were amplified, and this amplification served to estimate nucleated cell counts. Measured with immunoSEQ multiplex PCR; TCRdb has only the in-frame clones, and not every one. V and J calls and clone size are those listed in that table; D and trimming were worked out from the DNA. This table has 120,000 to 150,000 clones, roughly 90% appearing once.

The J gene is TRBJ2-2, the V gene TRBV5-1, with 7 bases lining up with TRBD1. What was sequenced was PBMCs or T cells enriched from blood (not recorded which). The TCR sequence derives from a woman under 40 with acute COVID-19. CDR3 coding DNA: TGCGCCAGCAGCTTGGAGACAGGGTCGAACACCGGGGAGCTGTTTTTT. It translates to CASSLETGSNTGELFF.